The present TCR beta chain was sequenced within a study of blood T cells in healthy people across ages. General study findings and limits: TCR beta diversity correlated strongly with naive T cell percentage.

For this clonotype: Its antigen is not identified.

With a J-beta primer mix and a sample-barcoded 5' primer, a second PCR ran about 7 to 12 cycles. TCRdb used MiXCR to reprocess the 5' RACE reads, holding one entry per CDR3 protein. The sample yields about 640,000 distinct CDR3 sequences, roughly 50% seen once. This CDR3 spans 16 amino acids. The germline V gene encodes CDR1 SGHDN and CDR2 FVKESK. V dropped 0 bases and J dropped 7 bases, with 16 bases sitting between them. The TCR comes from a man aged 55-75 years in good health. Sequenced: blood. This chain uses TRBV14 with TRBJ2-1; D unresolved. The CDR3 is CASSQDMRLSGNEQFF. The CDR3 region has the DNA TGTGCCAGCAGCCAAGATATGAGACTTTCTGGGAATGAGCAGTTCTTC.